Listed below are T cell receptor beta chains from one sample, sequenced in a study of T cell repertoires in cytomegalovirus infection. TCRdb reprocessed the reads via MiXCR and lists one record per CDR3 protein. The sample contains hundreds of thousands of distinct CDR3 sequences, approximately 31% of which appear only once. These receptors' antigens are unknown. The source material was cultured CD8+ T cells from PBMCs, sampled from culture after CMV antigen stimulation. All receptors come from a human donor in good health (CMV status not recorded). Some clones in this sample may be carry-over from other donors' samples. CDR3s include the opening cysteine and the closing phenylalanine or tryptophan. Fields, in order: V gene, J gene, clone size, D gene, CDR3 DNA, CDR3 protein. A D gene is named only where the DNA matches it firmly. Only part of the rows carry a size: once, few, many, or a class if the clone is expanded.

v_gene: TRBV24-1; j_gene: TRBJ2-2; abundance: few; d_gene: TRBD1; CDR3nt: TGTGCCACCAGTGATACTGACAGGGACACCGGGGAGCTGTTTTTT; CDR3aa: CATSDTDRDTGELFF
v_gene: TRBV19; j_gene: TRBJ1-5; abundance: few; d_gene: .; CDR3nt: TGTGCCAGTAGTATGGAGGAGGGGACATTGGTAACGGGGGATCAGCCCCAGCATTTT; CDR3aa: CASSMEEGTLVTGDQPQHF
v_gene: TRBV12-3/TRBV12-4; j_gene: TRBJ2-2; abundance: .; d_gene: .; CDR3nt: TGTGCCAGCAGGGACCCAAGTCCGGAGCTGTTTTTT; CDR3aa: CASRDPSPELFF
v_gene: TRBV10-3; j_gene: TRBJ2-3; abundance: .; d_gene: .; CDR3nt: TGTGCCATCAGGAACAGCAGGGGCCTTGCTAGCACAGATACGCAGTATTTT; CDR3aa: CAIRNSRGLASTDTQYF
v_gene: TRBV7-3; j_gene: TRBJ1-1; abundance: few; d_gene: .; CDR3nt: TGTGCCAGCAGCCCAGACGGGTGGGAGACTGAAGCTTTCTTT; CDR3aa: CASSPDGWETEAFF
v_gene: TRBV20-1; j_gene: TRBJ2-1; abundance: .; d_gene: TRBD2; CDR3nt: TGCAGTGCTAGAGATTCGGGGACTAGCGGCTACAATGAGCAGTTCTTC; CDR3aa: CSARDSGTSGYNEQFF
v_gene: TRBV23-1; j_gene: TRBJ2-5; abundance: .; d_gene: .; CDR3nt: TGCGCCAGCAGTCAATCGGGCGAGGAGACCCAGTACTTC; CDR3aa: CASSQSGEETQYF
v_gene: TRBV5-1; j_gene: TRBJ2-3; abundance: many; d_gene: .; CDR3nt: TGCGCCAGCAGCTTGGATACAGGGAACGCAGATACGCAGTATTTT; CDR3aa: CASSLDTGNADTQYF
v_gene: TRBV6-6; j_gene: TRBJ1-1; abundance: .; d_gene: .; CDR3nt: TGTGCCAACACGCGTTACACTGAAGCTTTCTTT; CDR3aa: CANTRYTEAFF
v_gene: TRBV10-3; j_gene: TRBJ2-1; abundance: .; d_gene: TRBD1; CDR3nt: TGTGCCATAACAGGGGGCCAGACTTACAATGAGCAGTTCTTC; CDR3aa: CAITGGQTYNEQFF
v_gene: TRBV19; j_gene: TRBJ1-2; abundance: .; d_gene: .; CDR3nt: TGTGCCATCCTTGCGACAGGCCCGGCGAGGGGCTACACCTTC; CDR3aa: CAILATGPARGYTF
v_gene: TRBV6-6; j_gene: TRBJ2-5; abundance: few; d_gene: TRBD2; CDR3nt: TGTGCCAGCATCCCTAGCGGGGGACAAGAGACCCAGTACTTC; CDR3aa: CASIPSGGQETQYF
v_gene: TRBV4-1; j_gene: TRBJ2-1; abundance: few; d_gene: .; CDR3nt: TGCGCCAGCAGCCCCCCAGGGGGCAGCGGGGGGAGTGAGCAGTTCTTC; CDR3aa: CASSPPGGSGGSEQFF
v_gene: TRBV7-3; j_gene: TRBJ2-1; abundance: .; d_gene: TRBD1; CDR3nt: TGTGCCAGCAGCTTAACAGCGGACAGGTGGAATGAGCAGTTCTTC; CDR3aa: CASSLTADRWNEQFF
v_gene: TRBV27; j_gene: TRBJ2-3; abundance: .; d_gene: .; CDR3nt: TGTGCCAGCACAACTAGCCGCGCAGATACGCAGTATTTT; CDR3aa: CASTTSRADTQYF
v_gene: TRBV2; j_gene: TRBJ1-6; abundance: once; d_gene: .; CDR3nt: TGTGCCAGCAGGGGCTACGGGTCCAATTCACCCCTCCACTTT; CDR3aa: CASRGYGSNSPLHF
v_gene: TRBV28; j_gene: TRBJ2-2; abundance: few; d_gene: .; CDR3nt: TGTGCCAGCAGAGTCGGGATTTACACCGGGGAGCTGTTTTTT; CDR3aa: CASRVGIYTGELFF
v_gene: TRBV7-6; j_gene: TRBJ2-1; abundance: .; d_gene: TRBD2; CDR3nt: TGTGCCAGCAGCCCAGCGGGGGGCCATGAGCAGTTCTTC; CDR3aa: CASSPAGGHEQFF
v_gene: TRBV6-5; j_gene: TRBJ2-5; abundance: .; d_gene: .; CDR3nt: TGTGCCAACAGTTCCTACCGACGAGGGGCGGAGACCCAGTACTTC; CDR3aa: CANSSYRRGAETQYF
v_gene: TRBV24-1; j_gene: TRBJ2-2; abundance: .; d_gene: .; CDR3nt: TGTGCCACCAGTGATGAGTCACTCACCGGGGAGCTGTTTTTT; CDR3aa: CATSDESLTGELFF
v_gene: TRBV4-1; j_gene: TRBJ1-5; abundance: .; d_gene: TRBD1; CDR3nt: TGCGCCAGCGGTACAGGGGCCCCTAGCAATCAGCCCCAGCATTTT; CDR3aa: CASGTGAPSNQPQHF
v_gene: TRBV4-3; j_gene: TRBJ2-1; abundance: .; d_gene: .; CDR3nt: TGCGCCAGCAGCCAAGAACTAGTCTCCTACAATGAGCAGTTCTTC; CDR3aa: CASSQELVSYNEQFF
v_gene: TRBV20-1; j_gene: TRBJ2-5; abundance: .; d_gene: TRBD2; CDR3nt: TGCAGCCCCGAGGGCGGGGGGGCTGAGGAGACCCAGTACTTC; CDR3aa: CSPEGGGAEETQYF
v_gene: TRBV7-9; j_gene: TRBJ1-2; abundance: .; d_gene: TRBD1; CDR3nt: TGTGCCAGCAGCTTACCGCCTCGGACAGGGAAGACTAACTATGGCTACACCTTC; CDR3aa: CASSLPPRTGKTNYGYTF
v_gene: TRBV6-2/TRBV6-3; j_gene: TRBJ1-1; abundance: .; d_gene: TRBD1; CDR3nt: TGTGCCAGCATGGGGAGGGACAGGACTAAGGAAACTGAAGCTTTCTTT; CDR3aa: CASMGRDRTKETEAFF
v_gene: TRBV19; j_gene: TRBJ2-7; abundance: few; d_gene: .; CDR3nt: TGTGCCAGTAGTCCTCTCCGCGACGCCAGCTCCTACGAGCAGTACTTC; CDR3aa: CASSPLRDASSYEQYF
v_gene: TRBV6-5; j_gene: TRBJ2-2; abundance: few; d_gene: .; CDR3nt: TGTGCCAGCAGTTACTCGATAGGGGCCGGGGAGCTGTTTTTT; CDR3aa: CASSYSIGAGELFF
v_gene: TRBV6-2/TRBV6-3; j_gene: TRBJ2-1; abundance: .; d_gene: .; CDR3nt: TGTGCCAGCAGTTACGGCCCGGTCCCCTACAATGAGCAGTTCTTC; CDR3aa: CASSYGPVPYNEQFF
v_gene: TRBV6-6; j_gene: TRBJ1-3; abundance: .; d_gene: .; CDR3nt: TGTGCCAGCAGTTATTCGACAGGTCCTAGCTCTGGAAACACCATATATTTT; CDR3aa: CASSYSTGPSSGNTIYF
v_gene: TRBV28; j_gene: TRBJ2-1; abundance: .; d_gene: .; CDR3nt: TGTGCCAGCACCGAAGTCGGGGACGGAATATACAATGAGCAGTTCTTC; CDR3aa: CASTEVGDGIYNEQFF
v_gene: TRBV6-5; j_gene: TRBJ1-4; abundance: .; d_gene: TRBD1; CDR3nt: TGTGCCAGCAGGGATTGGACAGGGCCGGGAAAACTGTTTTTT; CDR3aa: CASRDWTGPGKLFF
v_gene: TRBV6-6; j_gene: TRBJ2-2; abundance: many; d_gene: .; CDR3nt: TGTGCCAGCAGTTACGGTATCGCGAACACCGGGGAGCTGTTTTTT; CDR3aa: CASSYGIANTGELFF
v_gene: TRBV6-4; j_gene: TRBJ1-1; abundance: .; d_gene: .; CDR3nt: TGTGCCAGCAGTGACTTGCTGAGTAGGGCTTTCTTT; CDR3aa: CASSDLLSRAFF
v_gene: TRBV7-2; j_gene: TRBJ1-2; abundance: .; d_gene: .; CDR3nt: TGTGCCAGCAGCTTAGCAGGGGCAACTAACTATAGCTACACCTTC; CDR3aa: CASSLAGATNYSYTF
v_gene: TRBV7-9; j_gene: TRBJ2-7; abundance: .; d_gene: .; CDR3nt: TGTGCCAGCAGCCCGCCCACCCCTCTAAGGGAGCAGTACTTC; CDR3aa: CASSPPTPLREQYF
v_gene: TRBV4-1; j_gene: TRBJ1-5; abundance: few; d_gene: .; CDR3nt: TGCGCCAGCAGCCAAGATCAATTTTTGCCAGGGCGAATTGTGACCCAGCATTTT; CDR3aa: CASSQDQFLPGRIVTQHF
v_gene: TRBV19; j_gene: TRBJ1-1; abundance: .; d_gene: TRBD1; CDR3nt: TGTGCCAGTAGTATAGAAGGGACAGGGTTCACTGAAGCTTTCTTT; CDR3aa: CASSIEGTGFTEAFF
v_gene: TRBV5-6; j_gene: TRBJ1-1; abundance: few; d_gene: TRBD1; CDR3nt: TGTGCCAGCAGGATCCGGGACAGCCAGAACACTGAAGCTTTCTTT; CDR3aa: CASRIRDSQNTEAFF
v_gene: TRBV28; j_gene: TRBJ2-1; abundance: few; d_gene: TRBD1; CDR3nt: TGTGCCAGCAGGCACAGTGACAGGGTGTTTCGGAATGAGCAGTTCTTC; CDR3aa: CASRHSDRVFRNEQFF
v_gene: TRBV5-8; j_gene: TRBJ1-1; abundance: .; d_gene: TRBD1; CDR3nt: TGTGCCAGCACCTTATCCCGGGACAGGGGGAGGAACACTGAAGCTTTCTTT; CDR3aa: CASTLSRDRGRNTEAFF
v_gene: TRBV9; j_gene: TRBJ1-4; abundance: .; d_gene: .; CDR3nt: TGTGCCAGCAGCGTAGAGGGCCGGGGAACTAATGAAAAACTGTTTTTT; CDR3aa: CASSVEGRGTNEKLFF
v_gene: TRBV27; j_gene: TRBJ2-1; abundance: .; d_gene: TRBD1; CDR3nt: TGTGCCACTCTGGACAGGGGTCGATTCGGAGAGCAGTTCTTC; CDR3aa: CATLDRGRFGEQFF
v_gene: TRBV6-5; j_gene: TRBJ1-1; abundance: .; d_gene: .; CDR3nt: TGTGCCAGCACCATTACTCGAGGCGGTGAAGCTTTCTTT; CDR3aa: CASTITRGGEAFF
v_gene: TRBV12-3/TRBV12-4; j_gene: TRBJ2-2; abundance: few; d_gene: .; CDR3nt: TGTGCCAGCAGTTTGATCAAGTGGCGAACCGGGGAGCTGTTTTTT; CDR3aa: CASSLIKWRTGELFF